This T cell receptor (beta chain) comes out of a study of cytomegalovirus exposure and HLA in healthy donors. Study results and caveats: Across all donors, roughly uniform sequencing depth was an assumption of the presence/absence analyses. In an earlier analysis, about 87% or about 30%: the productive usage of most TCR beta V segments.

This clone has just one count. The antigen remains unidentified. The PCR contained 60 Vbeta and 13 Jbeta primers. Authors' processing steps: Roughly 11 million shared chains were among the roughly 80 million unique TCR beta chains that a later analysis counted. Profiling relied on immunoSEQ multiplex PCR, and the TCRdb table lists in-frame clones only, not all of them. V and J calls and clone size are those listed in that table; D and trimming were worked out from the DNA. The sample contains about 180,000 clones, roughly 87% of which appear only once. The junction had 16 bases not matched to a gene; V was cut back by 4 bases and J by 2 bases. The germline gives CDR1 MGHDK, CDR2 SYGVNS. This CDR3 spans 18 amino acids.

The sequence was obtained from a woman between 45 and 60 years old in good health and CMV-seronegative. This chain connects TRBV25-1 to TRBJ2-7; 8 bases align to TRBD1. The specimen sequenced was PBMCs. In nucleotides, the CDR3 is TGTGCCAGCAGTGCAACTCGGACAGGGAGCCAAAGGACCTACGAGCAGTACTTC. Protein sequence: CASSATRTGSQRTYEQYF.